This T cell receptor beta chain is from a study of beta chain features in type 1 diabetes. The V gene's germline CDR1 is LNHDA and CDR2 SQIVND (reference sequence). CDR3 length equals 16 residues. Between the trimmed V and J ends, which lost 4 bases and 7 bases, there was a span of 20 bases. This clone has only a few counts. Antigen unknown. Expressed TCRB transcripts were sequenced because the isolated RNA had all been reverse transcribed beforehand. Libraries were prepared by immunoSEQ multiplex PCR; TCRdb keeps only in-frame clonotypes and omits some of them. The sample lists 150,000 or so clones; roughly 9.3% were seen once. Findings and limits, study-wide: PCR, the amplification step, might favor shorter templates, equally in patients and controls.

This clonotype was obtained from a woman aged 35 to 49 in good health. V is TRBV19 and J is TRBJ1-5; D may be TRBD1 (5 bases). What was sequenced was central memory CD4+ T cells from blood. As DNA, the CDR3 is TGTGCCAGTAGTAACCCCATGATTGGGACTGGGCAGCCCCAGCATTTT. Residues: CASSNPMIGTGQPQHF.